This TCR beta chain was captured in a study of T cells after yellow fever vaccination. This clonotype was seen many times. Generation of TCR cDNA used 5'RACE template switching (which added a universal primer site and UMIs). In TCRdb, the 5' RACE reads were re-called with MiXCR into one record per CDR3 protein. The profile shows hundreds of thousands of distinct CDR3 sequences, 3.6% of them singletons. V gave up 1 base and J gave up 4 bases, with 13 bases separating them. Per germline, CDR1 SGHTA and CDR2 FQGNSA. This CDR3 is 15 amino acids long. This material consisted of PBMCs, taken on the day of the yellow fever booster vaccination. V is TRBV7-2 and J is TRBJ1-1; no reliable D call. The clonotype was recovered from a man between 18 and 35 years old who received the YFV17D yellow fever vaccine. The CDR3 DNA follows: TGTGCCAGCAGCTTAGAGCGGAGAGGCGGCACTGAAGCTTTCTTT. Translating it yields CASSLERRGGTEAFF.